This T cell receptor beta chain was recorded in a study of shared clonotypes between healthy human individuals. General study results and limits: The diversity represented, both genetic and in exposure history, was limited by few donors.

Regarding this clone: The antigen is not known.

This was a deep-level run. For sorted subsets, roughly 200 ng DNA per replicate equaled approximately 30,000 T cell genomes. Profiled with immunoSEQ multiplex PCR; TCRdb holds only in-frame clones, not every one. The data show around 750,000 clones, about 74% seen once. This TCR was recovered from a woman aged 30 to 39 in good health. Sequenced sample: memory CD4+ T cells sorted from blood. Subset described: CD45RA-negative fraction.

In nucleotides, the CDR3 is TGCGCCAGCAACATAGCGGGAGGGGAGACCCAGTACTTC. It codes for CASNIAGGETQYF. The chain has TRBV5-1 and TRBJ2-5, with TRBD2 matching over 11 bases. The CDR3 sequence is 13 residues long. After removal of 6 bases from V and 5 bases from J, the junction contained 3 bases not matched to a gene. CDR1 SGHRS and CDR2 YFSETQ come from the germline V gene.